This T cell receptor beta chain was documented in a study of cytomegalovirus exposure and HLA in healthy donors (dated by TCRdb to about 2017). For context, the study as a whole: A later analysis indicated that the roughly 120 validation repertoires were generated on the platform also employed for the 670 or so repertoires of the first cohort. The study was designed to test whether signatures of past pathogen exposure could be identified by cataloging public T cell receptors. In addition to the first cohort of 666 subjects, a separate validation cohort of approximately 110 different subjects was used. High-throughput TCR immunosequencing, statistical association of individual TCRs with disease status, and machine learning were combined to predict cytomegalovirus infection status.

The receptor library was made with the immunoSEQ multiplex PCR assay. The study's processing was this. A statistical classification framework was built for diagnosing cytomegalovirus status from the catalog of TCR beta chain sequences. Not all clones reach the TCRdb copy of this immuneACCESS table, which keeps in-frame sequences only. Checked studies attribute under half of the gap to unresolved V genes and leave the rest unexplained. V and J calls and clone size are copied from that table; D and trimming were computed from the DNA. A total of over 85,000 clones appear in this sample, approximately 89% of them only once. The ten most abundant clones make up about 1.9% of the sample. The trim is 6 bases for V and 4 bases for J, with a gap of 10 bases between the germline ends. CDR1 and CDR2, looked up from the germline V gene, are MNHNS and SASEGT. Counted from cysteine to phenylalanine, this CDR3 has 13 amino acids. Only the CDR3 DNA stays, 39 bases, in frame from base 1.

The investigation overall reported the following: A later analysis found that TCRs clustered in the first cohort also tended to co-occur in the roughly 120 validation repertoires, with just under 95% of cluster scores above 0. While some public TCRs were present in many individuals, most TCR sequences turned up only very rarely across donors. In vitro tests confirmed that a few of the cytomegalovirus-associated TCR beta chains recognize cytomegalovirus antigens. The authors suggested that the approach could potentially be generalized to other disease states and immunological phenotypes. A later analysis lacked HLA typing for the validation cohort, so it scored co-occurrence in that cohort across all 110 or so repertoires. The classifier was reported to diagnose cytomegalovirus status with high specificity and sensitivity in both the original and validation cohorts. The study gave a list of 150 to 200 TCR beta chains associated with cytomegalovirus.

In regard to this clone: Its antigen is unknown. There are no base qualities to consult, and no much larger clone falls within one base.

The donors were included in the validation cohort of some 110 subjects, a group kept apart from the approximately 700-subject first cohort. The material sequenced was PBMCs. The receptor's source is a woman between 18 and 29 years old in good health and CMV-seronegative. The chain was built from TRBV6-1 and TRBJ2-1; the D gene cannot be resolved reliably. In nucleotides, the sequence is TGTGCCAGCAGAGGAGAAAATTACAATGAGCAGTTCTTC. Its protein product is CASRGENYNEQFF.